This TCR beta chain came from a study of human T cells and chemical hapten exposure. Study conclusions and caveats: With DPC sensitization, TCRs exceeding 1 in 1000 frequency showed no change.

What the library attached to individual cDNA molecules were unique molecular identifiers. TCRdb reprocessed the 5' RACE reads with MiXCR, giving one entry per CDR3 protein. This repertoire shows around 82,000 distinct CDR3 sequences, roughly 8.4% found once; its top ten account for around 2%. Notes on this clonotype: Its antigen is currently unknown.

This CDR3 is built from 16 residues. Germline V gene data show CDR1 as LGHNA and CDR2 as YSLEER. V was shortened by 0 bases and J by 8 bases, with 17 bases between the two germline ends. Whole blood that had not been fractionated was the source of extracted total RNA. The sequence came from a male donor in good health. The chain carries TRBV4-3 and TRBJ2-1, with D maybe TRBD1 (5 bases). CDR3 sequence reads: CASSQDAQGMWDEQFF. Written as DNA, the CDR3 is TGCGCCAGCAGCCAAGATGCGCAGGGCATGTGGGATGAGCAGTTCTTC.